The present TCR beta chain was sequenced within a study of blood T cells in healthy people across ages. Study as a whole: Per two T cells, template switching captured roughly one barcoded beta molecule.

There were at least 6 micrograms of total RNA extracted from every sample. CDR3 length equals 14 residues. Trimming took off 6 bases at V and 2 bases at J, with 16 bases between the two ends. The germline V gene has CDR1 SQVTM and CDR2 ANQGSEA. The second PCR ran roughly 7 to 12 cycles with a sample-barcoded 5' primer and J-beta primers. TCRdb ran MiXCR on the 5' RACE reads and lists one entry per CDR3 protein. The repertoire includes almost 1 million distinct CDR3 sequences, roughly 51% of them detected once, and about a fifth sits in the top ten. Study findings and constraints: PBMCs were not sorted, which prevented a conclusive comparison of naive versus antigen-experienced cells.

This clonotype has more than one count but fewer than ten. As yet, its antigen is unknown. The sequenced sample consisted of blood. The chain combines TRBV29-1 with TRBJ2-5; possible D gene TRBD1, 5 bases. This clonotype was obtained from a woman aged 55-69 years in good health. The DNA of the CDR3 is TGCAGCGTAGGACATACGACAGAACAAGAGACCCAGTACTTC. This sequence encodes CSVGHTTEQETQYF.